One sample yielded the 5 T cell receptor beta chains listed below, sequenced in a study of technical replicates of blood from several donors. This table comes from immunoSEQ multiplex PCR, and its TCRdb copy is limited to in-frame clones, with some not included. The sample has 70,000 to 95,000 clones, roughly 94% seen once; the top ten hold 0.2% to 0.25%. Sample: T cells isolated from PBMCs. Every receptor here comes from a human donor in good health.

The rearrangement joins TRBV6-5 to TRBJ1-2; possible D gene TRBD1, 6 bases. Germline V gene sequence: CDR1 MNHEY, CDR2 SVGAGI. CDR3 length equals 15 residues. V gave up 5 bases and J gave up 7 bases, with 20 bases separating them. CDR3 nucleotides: TGTGCCAGCAGTCAAACACAGGGCGGTAGTGGTGGCTACACCTTC. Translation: CASSQTQGGSGGYTF.

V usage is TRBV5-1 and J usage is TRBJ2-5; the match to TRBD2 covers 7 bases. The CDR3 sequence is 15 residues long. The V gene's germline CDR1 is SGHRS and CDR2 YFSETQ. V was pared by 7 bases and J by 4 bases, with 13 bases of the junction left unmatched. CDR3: CASSPGGSRRETQYF. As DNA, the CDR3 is TGCGCCAGCTCCCCGGGCGGGAGTCGTCGAGAGACCCAGTACTTC.

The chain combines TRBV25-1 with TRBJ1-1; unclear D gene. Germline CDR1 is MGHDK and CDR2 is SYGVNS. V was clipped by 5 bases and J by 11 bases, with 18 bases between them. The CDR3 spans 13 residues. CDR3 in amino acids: CASSTLRMNRAFF. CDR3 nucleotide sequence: TGTGCCAGCAGTACTCTTAGAATGAACCGGGCTTTCTTT.

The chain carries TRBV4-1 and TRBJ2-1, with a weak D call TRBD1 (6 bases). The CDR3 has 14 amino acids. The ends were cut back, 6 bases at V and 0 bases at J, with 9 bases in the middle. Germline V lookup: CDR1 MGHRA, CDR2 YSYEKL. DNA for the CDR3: TGCGCCAGCAGGCCGACAGGCTCCTACAATGAGCAGTTCTTC. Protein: CASRPTGSYNEQFF.

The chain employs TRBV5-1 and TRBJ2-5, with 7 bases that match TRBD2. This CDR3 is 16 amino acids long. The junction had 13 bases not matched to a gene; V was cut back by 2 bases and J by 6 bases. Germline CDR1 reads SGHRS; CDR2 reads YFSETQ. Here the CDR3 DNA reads TGCGCCAGCAGCTTTTCTGCAGCGGGATATAGCCAGACCCAGTACTTC. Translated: CASSFSAAGYSQTQYF.